This TCR beta chain appears in the sequencing data of a study of T cells in Graves' hyperthyroidism and ophthalmopathy. This clonotype occurred a few times. V lost 5 bases to trimming and J lost 10 bases, with 15 bases between them. The CDR3 loop spans 14 amino acids. Per germline, CDR1 MNHEY and CDR2 SMNVEV (reference sequence). Amplified TCR beta CDR3 regions derived from RNA transcripts. HTBI primers were employed in a first-round RT-PCR of the TCR CDR3. One entry per CDR3 protein results from TCRdb running MiXCR on the multiplex PCR reads. The sample has approximately 600,000 distinct CDR3 sequences, about a fifth seen once.

The V and J genes are TRBV27 and TRBJ1-6, with D uncertain. This TCR was sampled from a man aged 25 to 45 with Graves' ophthalmopathy. The material sequenced was blood. The CDR3 nucleotides read TGTGCCAGCAGTCGCGCGGAGGGTGGATCACCCCTCCACTTT. It is translated as CASSRAEGGSPLHF.